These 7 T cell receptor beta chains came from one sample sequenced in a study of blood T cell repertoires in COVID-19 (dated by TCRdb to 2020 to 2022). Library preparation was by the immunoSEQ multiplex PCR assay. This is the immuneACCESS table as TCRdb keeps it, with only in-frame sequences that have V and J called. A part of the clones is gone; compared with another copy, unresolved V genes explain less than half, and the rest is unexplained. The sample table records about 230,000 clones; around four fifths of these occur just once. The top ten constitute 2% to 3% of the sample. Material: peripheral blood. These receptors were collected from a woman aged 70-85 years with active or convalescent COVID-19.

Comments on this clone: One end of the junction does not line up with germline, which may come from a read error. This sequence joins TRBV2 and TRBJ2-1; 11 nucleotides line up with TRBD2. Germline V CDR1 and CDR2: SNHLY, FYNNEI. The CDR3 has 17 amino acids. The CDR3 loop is CASTEGVLAGGLGEQFF. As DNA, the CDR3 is TGTGCCAGCACTGAAGGAGTTCTAGCGGGAGGTCTGGGTGAGCAGTTCTTC.

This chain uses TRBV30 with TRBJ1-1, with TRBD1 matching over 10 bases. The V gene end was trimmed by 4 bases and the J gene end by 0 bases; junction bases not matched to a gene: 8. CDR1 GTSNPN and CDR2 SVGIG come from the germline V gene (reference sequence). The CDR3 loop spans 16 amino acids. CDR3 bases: TGTGCCTGGACCCCCCGGGACAGGGGAATGAACACTGAAGCTTTCTTT. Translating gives CAWTPRDRGMNTEAFF.

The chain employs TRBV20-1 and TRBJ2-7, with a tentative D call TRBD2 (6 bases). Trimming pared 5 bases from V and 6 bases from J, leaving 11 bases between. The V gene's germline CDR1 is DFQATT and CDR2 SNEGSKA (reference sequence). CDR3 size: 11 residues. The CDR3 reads CSARGGREQYF. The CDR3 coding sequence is TGCAGTGCTCGCGGAGGGCGCGAGCAGTACTTC.

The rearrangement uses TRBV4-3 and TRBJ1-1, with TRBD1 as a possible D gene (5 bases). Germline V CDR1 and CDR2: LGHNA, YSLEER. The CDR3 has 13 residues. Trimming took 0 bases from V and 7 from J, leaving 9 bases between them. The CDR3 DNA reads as TGCGCCAGCAGCCAAGAGTGGGGGGGTGAAGCTTTCTTT. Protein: CASSQEWGGEAFF.

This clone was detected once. The CDR3 coding sequence is TGTGCCAGCAGTTCCGACAGGGGGCGTTCCTCGGGTGGCTACACCTTC. Its translation is CASSSDRGRSSGGYTF. The V call is TRBV6-5, the J call TRBJ1-2; 10 bases are a match to TRBD1. Losses at the gene ends were 4 bases for V and 7 bases for J; bases not matched to a gene: 12. CDR1 is MNHEY and CDR2 is SVGAGI in the germline V gene. This CDR3 region has 16 residues.

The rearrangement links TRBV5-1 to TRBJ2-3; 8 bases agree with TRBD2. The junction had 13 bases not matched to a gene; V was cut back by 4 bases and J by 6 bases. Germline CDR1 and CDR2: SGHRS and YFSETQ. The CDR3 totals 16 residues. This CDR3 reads CASSPDTSGILDTQYF. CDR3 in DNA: TGCGCCAGCAGCCCCGATACTAGCGGTATATTGGATACGCAGTATTTT.

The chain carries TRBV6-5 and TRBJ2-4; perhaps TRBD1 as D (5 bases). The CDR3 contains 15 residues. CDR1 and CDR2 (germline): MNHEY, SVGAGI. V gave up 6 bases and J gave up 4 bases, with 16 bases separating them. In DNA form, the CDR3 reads TGTGCCAGCAGGGCCCAGGGCCCCCTTAAAAACATTCAGTACTTC. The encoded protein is CASRAQGPLKNIQYF.